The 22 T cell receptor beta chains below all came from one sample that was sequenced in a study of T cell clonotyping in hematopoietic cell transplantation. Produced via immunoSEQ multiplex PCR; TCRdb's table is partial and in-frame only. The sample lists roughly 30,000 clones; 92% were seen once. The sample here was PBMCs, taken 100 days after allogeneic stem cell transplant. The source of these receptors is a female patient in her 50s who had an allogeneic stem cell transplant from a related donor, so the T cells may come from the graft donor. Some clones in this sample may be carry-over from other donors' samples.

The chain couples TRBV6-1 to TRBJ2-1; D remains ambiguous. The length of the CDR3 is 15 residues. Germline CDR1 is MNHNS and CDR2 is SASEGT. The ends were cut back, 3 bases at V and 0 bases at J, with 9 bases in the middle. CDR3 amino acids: CASSEVRSSYNEQFF. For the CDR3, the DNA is TGTGCCAGCAGTGAGGTGAGAAGCTCCTACAATGAGCAGTTCTTC.

The chain's CDR3 is CASSLSLGETQYF. The CDR3 DNA reads as TGTGCCAGCAGCTTATCGTTAGGCGAGACCCAGTACTTC. The gene calls are TRBV7-2 and TRBJ2-5; D gene uncertain. V shed 2 bases and J shed 5 bases, with 9 bases lying between them. From germline, CDR1 is SGHTA and CDR2 FQGNSA. The CDR3 is made up of 13 amino acids.

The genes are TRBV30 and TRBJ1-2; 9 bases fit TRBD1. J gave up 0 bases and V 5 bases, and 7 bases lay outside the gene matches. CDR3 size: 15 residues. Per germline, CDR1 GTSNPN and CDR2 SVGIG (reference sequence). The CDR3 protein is CAWYLTGGPNYGYTF. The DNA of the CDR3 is TGTGCCTGGTACTTGACAGGGGGGCCTAACTATGGCTACACCTTC.

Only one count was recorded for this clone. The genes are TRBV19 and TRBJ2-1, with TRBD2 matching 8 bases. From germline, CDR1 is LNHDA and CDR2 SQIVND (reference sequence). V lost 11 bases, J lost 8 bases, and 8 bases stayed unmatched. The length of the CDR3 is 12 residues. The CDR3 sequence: CASTGGVYEQFF. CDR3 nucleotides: TGTGCCTCTACCGGGGGGGTCTATGAGCAGTTCTTC.

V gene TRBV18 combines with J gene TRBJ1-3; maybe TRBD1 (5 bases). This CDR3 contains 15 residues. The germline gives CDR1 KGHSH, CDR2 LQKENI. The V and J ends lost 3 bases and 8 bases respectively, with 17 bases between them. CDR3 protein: CASSPPGLQRDTIYF. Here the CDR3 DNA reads TGTGCCAGCTCACCTCCGGGACTGCAGAGGGACACCATATATTTT.

In DNA form, the CDR3 reads TGTGCCAGCAGCCCCGGACTAGCGGGGCTCCTTACCTACGAGCAGTACTTC. Translated, it gives CASSPGLAGLLTYEQYF. The rearrangement links TRBV9 to TRBJ2-7, with 12 positions matching TRBD2. The CDR3 runs 17 residues. With V trimmed by 4 bases and J by 2 bases, 10 bases remained unmatched. In germline, CDR1 is SGDLS, CDR2 YYNGEE.

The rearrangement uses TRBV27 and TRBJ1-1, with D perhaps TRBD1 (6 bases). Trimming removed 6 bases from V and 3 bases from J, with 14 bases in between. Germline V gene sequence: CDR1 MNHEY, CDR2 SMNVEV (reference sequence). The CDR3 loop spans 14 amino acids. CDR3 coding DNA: TGTGCCAGCAGCCCCAGGGGTAGTGACACTGAAGCTTTCTTT. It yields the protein CASSPRGSDTEAFF.

CDR3 nucleotides: TGTGCCAGCAGCTTAGCTCACAACACCATATATTTT. Amino acid sequence: CASSLAHNTIYF. The chain uses TRBV7-2 and TRBJ1-3; D is unresolved. Per germline, CDR1 SGHTA and CDR2 FQGNSA. The CDR3 has 12 amino acids. The V and J ends lost 0 bases and 7 bases respectively, with 4 bases between them.

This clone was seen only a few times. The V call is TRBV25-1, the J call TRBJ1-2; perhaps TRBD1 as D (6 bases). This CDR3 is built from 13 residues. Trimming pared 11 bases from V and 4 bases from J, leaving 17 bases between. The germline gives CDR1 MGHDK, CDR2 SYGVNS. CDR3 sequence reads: CAARGGRTYGYTF. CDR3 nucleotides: TGTGCCGCCCGAGGGGGGCGGACCTATGGCTACACCTTC.

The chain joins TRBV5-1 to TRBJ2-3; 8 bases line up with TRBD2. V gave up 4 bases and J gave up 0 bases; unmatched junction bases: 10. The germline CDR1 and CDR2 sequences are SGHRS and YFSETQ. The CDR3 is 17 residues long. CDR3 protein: CASSAAGGAASTDTQYF. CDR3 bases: TGCGCCAGCAGCGCAGCCGGGGGGGCTGCTAGCACAGATACGCAGTATTTT. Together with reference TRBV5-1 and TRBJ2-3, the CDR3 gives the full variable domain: KAGVTQTPRYLIKTRGQQVTLSCSPISGHRSVSWYQQTPGQGLQFLFEYFSETQRNKGNFPGRFSGRQFSNSRSEMNVSTLELGDSALYLCASSAAGGAASTDTQYFGPGTRLTVL.

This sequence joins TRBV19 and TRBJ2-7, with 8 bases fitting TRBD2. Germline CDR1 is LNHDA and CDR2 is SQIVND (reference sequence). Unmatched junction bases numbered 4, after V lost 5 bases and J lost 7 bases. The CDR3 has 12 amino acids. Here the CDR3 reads CASSPPGGEQYF. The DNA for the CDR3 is TGTGCCAGTAGTCCCCCGGGGGGGGAGCAGTACTTC.

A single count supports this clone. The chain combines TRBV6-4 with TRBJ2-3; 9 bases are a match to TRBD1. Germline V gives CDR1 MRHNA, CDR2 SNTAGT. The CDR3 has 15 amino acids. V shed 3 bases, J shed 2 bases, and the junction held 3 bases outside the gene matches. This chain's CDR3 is CASSENRGPTDTQYF. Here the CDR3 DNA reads TGTGCCAGCAGTGAAAACAGGGGGCCCACAGATACGCAGTATTTT.

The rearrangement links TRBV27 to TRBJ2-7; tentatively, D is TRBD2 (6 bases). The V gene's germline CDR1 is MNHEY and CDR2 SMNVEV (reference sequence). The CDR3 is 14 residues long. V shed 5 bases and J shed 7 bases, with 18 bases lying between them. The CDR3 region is CASSLPGLYREQYF. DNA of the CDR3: TGTGCCAGCAGTCTGCCGGGACTCTACAGGGAGCAGTACTTC.

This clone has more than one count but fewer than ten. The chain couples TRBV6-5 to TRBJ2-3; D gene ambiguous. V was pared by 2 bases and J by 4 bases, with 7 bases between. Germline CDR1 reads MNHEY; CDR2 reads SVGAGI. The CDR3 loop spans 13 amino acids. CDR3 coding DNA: TGTGCCAGCAGTTACCTGGGGTCAGATACGCAGTATTTT. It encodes CASSYLGSDTQYF.

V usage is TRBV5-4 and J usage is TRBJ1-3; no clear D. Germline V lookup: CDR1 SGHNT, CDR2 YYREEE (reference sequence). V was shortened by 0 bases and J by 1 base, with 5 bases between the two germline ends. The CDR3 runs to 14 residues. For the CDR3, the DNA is TGTGCCAGCAGCTTGGCCCAGTCTGGAAACACCATATATTTT. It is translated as CASSLAQSGNTIYF.

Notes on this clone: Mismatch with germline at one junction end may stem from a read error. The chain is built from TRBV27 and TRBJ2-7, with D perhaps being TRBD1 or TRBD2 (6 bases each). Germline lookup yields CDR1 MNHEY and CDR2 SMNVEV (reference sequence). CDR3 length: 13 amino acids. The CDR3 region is CASSLSEGTSLNF. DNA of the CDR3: TGTGCCAGCAGTTTATCGGAGGGGACATCCCTAAACTTC.

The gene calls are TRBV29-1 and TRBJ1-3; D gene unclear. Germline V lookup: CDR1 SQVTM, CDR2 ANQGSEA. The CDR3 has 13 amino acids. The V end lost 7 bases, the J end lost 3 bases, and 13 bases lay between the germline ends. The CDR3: CSAIELIGNTIYF. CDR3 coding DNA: TGCAGCGCGATAGAGTTGATTGGAAACACCATATATTTT.

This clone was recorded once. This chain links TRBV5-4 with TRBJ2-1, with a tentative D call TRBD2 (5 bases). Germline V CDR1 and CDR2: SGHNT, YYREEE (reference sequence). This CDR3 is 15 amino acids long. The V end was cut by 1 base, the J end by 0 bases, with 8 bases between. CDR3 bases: TGTGCCAGCAGCTTGCCGGGGAGCTCCTACAATGAGCAGTTCTTC. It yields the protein CASSLPGSSYNEQFF.

CDR3 loop: CASSLTRGAGYEQYF. The CDR3 nucleotides are TGTGCCAGCAGCTTGACTAGGGGTGCAGGGTACGAGCAGTACTTC. The chain employs TRBV5-4 and TRBJ2-7, with D possibly called TRBD1 or TRBD2 (5 bases each). The CDR3 runs to 15 residues. The germline CDR1 and CDR2 sequences are SGHNT and YYREEE (reference sequence). V lost 1 base and J 4 bases, leaving 15 bases between the germline ends.

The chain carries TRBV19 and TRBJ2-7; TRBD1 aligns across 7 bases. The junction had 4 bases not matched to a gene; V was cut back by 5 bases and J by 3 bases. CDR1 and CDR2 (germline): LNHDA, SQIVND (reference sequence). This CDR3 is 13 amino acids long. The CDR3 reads CASSSGQYYEQYF. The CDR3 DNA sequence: TGTGCCAGTAGTTCGGGACAGTACTACGAGCAGTACTTC.

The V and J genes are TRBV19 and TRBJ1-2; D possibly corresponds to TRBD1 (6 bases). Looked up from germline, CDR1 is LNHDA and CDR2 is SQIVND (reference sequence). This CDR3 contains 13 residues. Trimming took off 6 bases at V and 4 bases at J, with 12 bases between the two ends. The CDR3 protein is CASSHDRLYGYTF. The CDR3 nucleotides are TGTGCCAGTAGCCACGACAGGCTCTATGGCTACACCTTC. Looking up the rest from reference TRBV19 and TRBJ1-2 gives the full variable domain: DGGITQSPKYLFRKEGQNVTLSCEQNLNHDAMYWYRQDPGQGLRLIYYSQIVNDFQKGDIAEGYSVSREKKESFPLTVTSAQKNPTAFYLCASSHDRLYGYTFGSGTRLTVV.

The CDR3 DNA is TGTGCCAGCAGTGAGCAGGGAACCTACAATGAGCAGTTCTTC. Translating it yields CASSEQGTYNEQFF. J is TRBJ2-1 and V is TRBV2; D may be TRBD1 (5 bases). This CDR3 contains 14 residues. Germline V gives CDR1 SNHLY, CDR2 FYNNEI. Trimming left V 3 bases short and J 2 bases short, with 8 bases between.